The 23 T cell receptor beta chains in this list originate from one sample, sequenced in a study of blood T cell repertoires in COVID-19. Sequencing used immunoSEQ multiplex PCR; TCRdb keeps in-frame clones, though not all of them. The profile shows 150,000 to 200,000 clones, over 80% of them singletons. The sequencing input was peripheral blood. These TCRs come from a man aged 30-40 years with COVID-19, enrolled during active disease.

This chain connects TRBV7-8 to TRBJ2-7; 7 bases are shared with TRBD1. CDR3 length: 14 residues. V dropped 5 bases and J dropped 2; count of bases not matched to a gene: 6. Germline CDR1 SGHVS, CDR2 FQNEAQ. CDR3 protein: CASSTDRVAYEQYF. The CDR3 DNA reads as TGTGCCAGCAGCACCGACAGGGTAGCCTACGAGCAGTACTTC.

The rearrangement joins TRBV9 to TRBJ2-1, with D maybe TRBD2 (6 bases). Trimming took 0 bases from V and 3 from J, leaving 10 bases between them. The germline V gene encodes CDR1 SGDLS and CDR2 YYNGEE. The CDR3 sequence is 15 residues long. The CDR3 DNA is TGTGCCAGCAGCGTAGCTCTAGCGAGCTACAATGAGCAGTTCTTC. Translating gives CASSVALASYNEQFF.

The rearrangement links TRBV13 to TRBJ1-3; no reliable D call. The V end was cut by 1 base, the J end by 3 bases, with 7 bases between. This CDR3 contains 14 residues. Germline CDR1 PRHDT, CDR2 FYEKMQ (reference sequence). The DNA of the CDR3 is TGTGCCAGCAGCTTAGAACAGATTGGAAACACCATATATTTT. Its protein is CASSLEQIGNTIYF.

This clone was counted a few times. V gene TRBV5-1 combines with J gene TRBJ1-6; D is unclear. CDR1 SGHRS and CDR2 YFSETQ come from the germline V gene. V dropped 5 bases and J dropped 6 bases, with 6 bases sitting between them. This CDR3 is 12 amino acids long. The CDR3 here is CASRTINSPLHF. The DNA for the CDR3 is TGCGCCAGCAGAACTATTAATTCACCCCTCCACTTT.

This sequence joins TRBV19 and TRBJ1-2, with 8 bases that match TRBD1. This CDR3 has 13 residues. Germline trimming cut 7 bases from V and 6 bases from J; bases unmatched to any gene: 7. The germline CDR1 and CDR2 sequences are LNHDA and SQIVND (reference sequence). This chain's CDR3 is CASILGQGDGYTF. The CDR3 DNA follows: TGTGCCAGTATCCTAGGACAGGGCGATGGCTACACCTTC.

This chain connects TRBV2 to TRBJ1-1, with D unclear. The germline V gene encodes CDR1 SNHLY and CDR2 FYNNEI. Trimming cost V 1 base and J 1 base, with 7 bases left between them. CDR3 length: 14 residues. CDR3: CASSEDTSNTEAFF. The CDR3 DNA reads TGTGCCAGCAGTGAAGATACATCGAACACTGAAGCTTTCTTT.

The chain is built from TRBV19 and TRBJ1-1, with D perhaps matching TRBD1 (5 bases). This CDR3 contains 14 residues. Trimming removed 3 bases from V and 4 bases from J, with 12 bases in between. CDR1 and CDR2 from the germline V gene are LNHDA and SQIVND (reference sequence). Here the CDR3 reads CASSMLGTFTEAFF. CDR3 nucleotides: TGTGCCAGTAGTATGCTCGGGACTTTCACTGAAGCTTTCTTT.

This clone was counted between two and nine times. The rearrangement links TRBV18 to TRBJ1-3, with D hard to call. Germline CDR1 KGHSH, CDR2 LQKENI. The V end was cut by 0 bases, the J end by 4 bases, with 10 bases between. The CDR3 has 15 amino acids. CDR3 sequence: CASSPPSGVGNTIYF. DNA for the CDR3: TGTGCCAGCTCACCACCGTCAGGTGTCGGAAACACCATATATTTT.

The CDR3 sequence: CASSKDVIGVADQPQHF. CDR3 DNA: TGTGCCAGCAGCAAGGACGTTATCGGGGTCGCTGATCAGCCCCAGCATTTT. The chain is built from TRBV21-1 and TRBJ1-5. TRBV21-1 corresponds to a pseudogene. This CDR3 is built from 17 residues.

This clone was seen just once. The CDR3 protein is CASSQGQAYNEQFF. CDR3 in DNA: TGTGCCAGCAGCCAGGGACAGGCCTACAATGAGCAGTTCTTC. V gene TRBV2 combines with J gene TRBJ2-1, with TRBD1 matching over 8 bases. This CDR3 is 14 amino acids long. V shed 6 bases and J 2 bases; nucleotides not matched to a gene: 3. From germline, CDR1 is SNHLY and CDR2 FYNNEI.

The chain uses TRBV2 and TRBJ1-2; no firm D call. CDR3 length: 16 residues. V dropped 1 base and J dropped 1 base, with 13 bases sitting between them. In germline, CDR1 is SNHLY, CDR2 FYNNEI. DNA for the CDR3: TGTGCCAGCAGTGAAGACGAATATAGCGGTAACTATGGCTACACCTTC. Encoded protein: CASSEDEYSGNYGYTF.

The chain employs TRBV9 and TRBJ1-2; tentatively, D is TRBD1 (6 bases). In germline, CDR1 is SGDLS, CDR2 YYNGEE. The CDR3 length is 14 residues. Trimming pared 0 bases from V and 4 bases from J, leaving 10 bases between. The DNA of the CDR3 is TGTGCCAGCAGCGTAGTGTCAGGGGCCTATGGCTACACCTTC. Residues: CASSVVSGAYGYTF.

V and J are TRBV29-1 and TRBJ2-4; D is possibly TRBD2 (6 bases). Germline V gene data show CDR1 as SQVTM and CDR2 as ANQGSEA. Trimming took off 7 bases at V and 1 base at J, with 11 bases between the two ends. The CDR3 has 13 residues. CDR3 in DNA: TGCAGCGGGGGGGAGTTGGCCAAAAACATTCAGTACTTC. Translating it yields CSGGELAKNIQYF.

This chain connects TRBV7-2 to TRBJ2-7; weak D call: TRBD1 (6 bases). Trimming took off 1 base at V and 2 bases at J, with 12 bases between the two ends. The germline gives CDR1 SGHTA, CDR2 FQGNSA. This CDR3 is built from 15 residues. The CDR3: CASSLVETGTYEQYF. CDR3 nucleotides: TGTGCCAGCAGCTTAGTCGAGACAGGAACCTACGAGCAGTACTTC.

The chain recombines TRBV4-3 with TRBJ2-5; TRBD2 aligns across 10 bases. Trimming removed 0 bases from V and 1 base from J; junction bases left unmatched: 8. Looked up from germline, CDR1 is LGHNA and CDR2 is YSLEER. The CDR3 spans 18 residues. The chain's CDR3 is CASSQDGLAGAFQETQYF. The CDR3 region has the DNA TGCGCCAGCAGCCAAGACGGGCTAGCGGGAGCTTTCCAAGAGACCCAGTACTTC.

The chain couples TRBV9 to TRBJ2-2; 14 bases are a match to TRBD2. V lost 0 bases, J lost 4 bases, and 11 bases stayed unmatched. The CDR3 consists of 20 residues. Germline-derived CDR1 and CDR2 are SGDLS and YYNGEE. CDR3 DNA: TGTGCCAGCAGCGTAGTGTCCCCGGGACTAGCGGGGGAGATCACCGGGGAGCTGTTTTTT. Translating gives CASSVVSPGLAGEITGELFF.

V and J are TRBV30 and TRBJ1-1, with 8 nucleotides matching TRBD1. Germline V lookup: CDR1 GTSNPN, CDR2 SVGIG (reference sequence). The trim removed 0 bases at V and 5 bases at J, leaving 8 bases unmatched. This CDR3 is built from 15 residues. The CDR3 loop is CAWSVSKTGVTEAFF. DNA of the CDR3: TGTGCCTGGAGTGTATCCAAGACAGGGGTAACTGAAGCTTTCTTT.

This chain joins TRBV12-3 or TRBV12-4 and TRBJ2-1; a possible D gene is TRBD1 (6 bases). V shed 6 bases and J shed 8 bases, with 14 bases lying between them. The CDR3 is 13 residues long. For the CDR3, the DNA is TGTGCCAGCAGAAGGACAGTTTTCGATGAGCAGTTCTTC. This translates into CASRRTVFDEQFF.

This chain links TRBV7-2 with TRBJ2-1; weak D call: TRBD2 (5 bases). Germline-derived CDR1 and CDR2 are SGHTA and FQGNSA. The CDR3 is 17 residues long. The V end was cut by 4 bases, the J end by 2 bases, with 18 bases between. The CDR3 spells CASSSEALLGAYNEQFF. Written as DNA, the CDR3 is TGTGCCAGCAGCTCAGAAGCTTTACTAGGCGCCTACAATGAGCAGTTCTTC.

V and J are TRBV5-4 and TRBJ2-7; TRBD1 matches at 7 bases. This CDR3 comprises 15 residues. V shed 2 bases, J shed 9 bases, and the junction held 14 bases outside the gene matches. Per the germline V gene, CDR1 is SGHNT and CDR2 is YYREEE (reference sequence). The CDR3 loop is CASSFSDRQGTGQYF. The CDR3 nucleotides read TGTGCCAGCAGCTTCTCAGATCGACAGGGAACGGGGCAGTACTTC. Combining the CDR3 with reference TRBV5-4 and TRBJ2-7 gives the whole variable domain ETGVTQSPTHLIKTRGQQVTLRCSSQSGHNTVSWYQQALGQGPQFIFQYYREEENGRGNFPPRFSGLQFPNYSSELNVNALELDDSALYLCASSFSDRQGTGQYFGPGTRLTVT.

The gene calls are TRBV6-5 and TRBJ2-7; the D gene is possibly TRBD2 (6 bases). Germline V gene data show CDR1 as MNHEY and CDR2 as SVGAGI. V was clipped by 6 bases and J by 7 bases, with 13 bases between them. The CDR3 loop spans 12 amino acids. CDR3 coding DNA: TGTGCCAGCAGGTCGGATGCGGGGGAGCAGTACTTC. Translating it yields CASRSDAGEQYF.

The genes are TRBV6-5 and TRBJ2-5; 7 positions match TRBD2. The CDR3 runs to 14 residues. The J segment lost 4 bases and the V segment lost 4 bases, leaving 6 bases of the junction unmatched. The germline CDR1 and CDR2 sequences are MNHEY and SVGAGI. CDR3 amino acids: CASSLGLLGETQYF. The CDR3 DNA reads as TGTGCCAGCAGTTTGGGACTATTAGGAGAGACCCAGTACTTC.

The rearrangement links TRBV18 to TRBJ1-1; D uncertain. The CDR3 runs 15 residues. Germline values: CDR1 KGHSH, CDR2 LQKENI. V lost 3 bases to trimming and J lost 1 base, with 12 bases between them. CDR3 sequence: CASSPLQAGNTEAFF. The CDR3 region has the DNA TGTGCCAGCTCACCCCTTCAAGCAGGGAACACTGAAGCTTTCTTT.